This record covers a single T cell receptor beta chain. Its specificity is not known. These data originate in a study of CXCR3-negative and CXCR3-positive naive CD8 T cells. Investigators sorted each CD8+ T cell subset in triplicate, taking some 300,000 cells each time. Naive CD8+ T cells had a CD45RO-CCR7+CD27+CD95- phenotype. The CDR3 consists of 16 residues. Germline V gene data show CDR1 as LGHNA and CDR2 as YNFKEQ. Researchers prepared the TRB cDNA libraries using 5' RACE with UMI labels. Following a re-call of the 5' RACE reads, TCRdb has one entry per CDR3 protein and lacks DNA. The repertoire table contains about 53,000 distinct CDR3 sequences. Study findings and constraints: Diversity in memory CD8+ cells fell much lower than the comparably high levels seen in both naive subsets. Relative to CXCR3-negative naive cells, CXCR3-positive naive cells had more hydrophobic TRB CDR3s.

This sequence was found in a human donor in good health. Some clones in this sample may be carry-over from other donors' samples. V gene TRBV4-2 combines with J gene TRBJ2-2; the TCRdb call, TRBD1, lacks DNA for checking. Sequencing input: naive CXCR3+ CD8+ T cells from blood. Indicated subset: CD45RO-CCR7+CD27+CD95- naive CD8+ T cells expressing CXCR3 (TNR3+). The chain's CDR3 is CASSRGPLANTGELFF.